A single sample gave rise to the 12 T cell receptor beta chains below, sequenced in a study of cytomegalovirus exposure and HLA in healthy donors. Both 60 Vbeta primers and 13 Jbeta primers went into the PCR. Profiled with immunoSEQ multiplex PCR; TCRdb holds only in-frame clones, not every one. This sample has 65,000 to 80,000 clones, with 60% to 85% found just once. The source material was PBMCs. These receptors were obtained from a woman aged 40 to 55 in good health and CMV-seropositive.

The chain has TRBV28 and TRBJ2-2; perhaps TRBD1 as D (6 bases). The germline V gene encodes CDR1 MDHEN and CDR2 SYDVKM. The V and J ends lost 3 bases and 3 bases respectively, with 11 bases between them. This CDR3 region has 15 residues. Here the CDR3 reads CASSLPTGYTGELFF. DNA of the CDR3: TGTGCCAGCAGTTTGCCCACAGGGTACACCGGGGAGCTGTTTTTT.

The chain couples TRBV15 to TRBJ2-2; perhaps TRBD1 as D (6 bases). V was cut by 0 bases and J by 5 bases, with 13 bases left in between. The length of the CDR3 is 16 residues. The germline V gene encodes CDR1 LNHNV and CDR2 YYDKDF (reference sequence). Here the CDR3 reads CATSRDRTGRTGELFF. For the CDR3, the DNA is TGTGCCACCAGCAGAGATCGTACAGGGCGTACCGGGGAGCTGTTTTTT.

The chain employs TRBV6-5 and TRBJ1-1, with 7 bases matching TRBD1. Per the germline V gene, CDR1 is MNHEY and CDR2 is SVGAGI. The V segment lost 6 bases and the J segment 2 bases; nucleotides outside the gene matches: 9. The CDR3 contains 15 residues. The CDR3 protein is CASSGWDSSNTEAFF. CDR3 DNA sequence: TGTGCCAGCAGCGGATGGGACAGCTCAAACACTGAAGCTTTCTTT.

The rearrangement joins TRBV2 to TRBJ1-4; 10 positions match TRBD1. The germline V gene has CDR1 SNHLY and CDR2 FYNNEI. The CDR3 extends over 15 amino acids. V shed 5 bases, J shed 9 bases, and the junction held 9 bases outside the gene matches. The CDR3 spells CASSPAGQGNQKLFF. In DNA, the CDR3 is TGTGCCAGCAGTCCGGCGGGACAGGGGAACCAAAAACTGTTTTTT.

This chain joins TRBV15 and TRBJ1-1; the D is unclear. This CDR3 is built from 16 residues. Germline lookup yields CDR1 LNHNV and CDR2 YYDKDF (reference sequence). The V end was cut by 4 bases, the J end by 0 bases, with 15 bases between. This chain's CDR3 is CATSKDTNAMNTEAFF. The CDR3 DNA reads TGTGCCACCAGCAAAGACACAAATGCCATGAACACTGAAGCTTTCTTT.

The CDR3 coding sequence is TGTGCCAGCAGCCAGCCGGGACTCCCCTACGAGCAGTACTTC. Encoded protein: CASSQPGLPYEQYF. This chain uses TRBV5-4 with TRBJ2-7; the D gene is possibly TRBD2 (6 bases). The ends were cut back, 4 bases at V and 2 bases at J, with 13 bases in the middle. This CDR3 contains 14 residues. Looked up from germline, CDR1 is SGHNT and CDR2 is YYREEE (reference sequence).

The V call is TRBV6-5, the J call TRBJ1-2; perhaps TRBD1 as D (5 bases). Trimming stripped 0 bases from V and 8 bases from J, with 13 bases between. The germline V gene has CDR1 MNHEY and CDR2 SVGAGI. The CDR3 is 14 amino acids. The CDR3 coding sequence is TGTGCCAGCAGTTACTCGACCCAGGGAAGCGGCTACACCTTC. Translation gives CASSYSTQGSGYTF.

The chain has TRBV10-3 and TRBJ2-3, with TRBD2 as a possible D gene (6 bases). The CDR3 consists of 13 residues. V gave up 4 bases and J gave up 6 bases, with 11 bases separating them. CDR1 and CDR2 (germline): ENHRY, SYGVKD. CDR3 amino acids: CAISGGGVDTQYF. CDR3 in DNA: TGTGCCATCAGTGGGGGCGGGGTGGATACGCAGTATTTT.

Comments on this clone: The identical CDR3 is also encoded by other nucleotide sequences in the sample. The V and J genes are TRBV6-1 and TRBJ1-5; possibly TRBD1 for D (5 bases). CDR1 and CDR2 (germline): MNHNS, SASEGT. This CDR3 spans 14 amino acids. Trimming took 8 bases from V and 6 from J, leaving 17 bases between them. This CDR3 is CASWWGEGGQPQHF. CDR3 in DNA: TGTGCCAGCTGGTGGGGGGAGGGTGGTCAGCCCCAGCATTTT.

The CDR3 sequence: CASSLSGSGEKLFF. CDR3 coding DNA: TGTGCCAGCAGCTTGTCAGGGTCGGGTGAAAAACTGTTTTTT. The chain carries TRBV7-9 and TRBJ1-4; D perhaps matches TRBD1 (5 bases). The CDR3 consists of 14 residues. Germline V CDR1 and CDR2: SEHNR, FQNEAQ (reference sequence). Trimming took 3 bases from V and 7 from J, leaving 12 bases between them.

This clone was counted only a few times. The rearrangement joins TRBV14 to TRBJ2-4; no clear D gene. Germline V gene lookup returns CDR1 SGHDN and CDR2 FVKESK. Trimming cost V 3 bases and J 7 bases, with 10 bases left between them. CDR3 size: 13 residues. The CDR3, as DNA: TGTGCCAGCAGCCACGGTAACTCGAACATTCAGTACTTC. Protein product: CASSHGNSNIQYF. Variable domain in full (rest from reference TRBV14 and TRBJ2-4): EAGVTQFPSHSVIEKGQTVTLRCDPISGHDNLYWYRRVMGKEIKFLLHFVKESKQDESGMPNNRFLAERTGGTYSTLKVQPAELEDSGVYFCASSHGNSNIQYFGAGTRLSVL.

The chain combines TRBV2 with TRBJ2-7; TRBD2 aligns across 9 bases. CDR1 and CDR2 (germline): SNHLY, FYNNEI. The CDR3 totals 12 residues. V trimming: 7 bases; J trimming: 6 bases; junction bases outside the gene matches: 4. CDR3 coding DNA: TGTGCCAGCAAAGGAGCGGGAGGCGAGCAGTACTTC. It specifies CASKGAGGEQYF.